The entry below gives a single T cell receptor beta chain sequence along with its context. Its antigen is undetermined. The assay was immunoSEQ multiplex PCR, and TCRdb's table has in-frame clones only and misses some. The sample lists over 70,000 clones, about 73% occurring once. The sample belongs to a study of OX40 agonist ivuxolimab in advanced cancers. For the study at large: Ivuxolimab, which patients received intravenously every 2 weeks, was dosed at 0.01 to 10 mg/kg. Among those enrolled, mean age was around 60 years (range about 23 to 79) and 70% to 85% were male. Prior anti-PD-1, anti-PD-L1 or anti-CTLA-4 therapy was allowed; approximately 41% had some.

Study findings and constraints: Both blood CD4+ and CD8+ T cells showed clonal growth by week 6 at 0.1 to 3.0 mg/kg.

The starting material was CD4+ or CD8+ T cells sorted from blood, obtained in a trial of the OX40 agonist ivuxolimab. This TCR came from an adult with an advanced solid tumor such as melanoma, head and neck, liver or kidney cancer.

The CDR3 coding sequence is TGTGCCAGCAGTCTACCTACCTCAGGGAACCTTAGAAATAACAATCAGCCCCAGCATTTT. This gives the protein CASSLPTSGNLRNNNQPQHF. The chain carries TRBV2 and TRBJ1-5, with a tentative D call TRBD1 (5 bases). Trimming removed 5 bases at V and 3 bases at J, with 29 bases between. This CDR3 region has 20 residues. Germline lookup yields CDR1 SNHLY and CDR2 FYNNEI.